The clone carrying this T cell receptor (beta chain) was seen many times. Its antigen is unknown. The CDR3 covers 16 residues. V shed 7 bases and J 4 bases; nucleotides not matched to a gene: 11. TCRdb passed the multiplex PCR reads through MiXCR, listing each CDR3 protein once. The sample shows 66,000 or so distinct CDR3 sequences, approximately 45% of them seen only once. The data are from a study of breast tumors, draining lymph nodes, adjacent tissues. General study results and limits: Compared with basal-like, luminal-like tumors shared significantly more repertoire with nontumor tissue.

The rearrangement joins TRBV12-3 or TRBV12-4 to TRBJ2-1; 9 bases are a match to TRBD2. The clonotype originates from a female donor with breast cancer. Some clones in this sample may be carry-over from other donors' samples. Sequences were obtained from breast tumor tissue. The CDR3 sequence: CASIPQEAGGYNEQFF. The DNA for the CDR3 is TGTGCCAGCATCCCTCAGGAAGCGGGGGGTTACAATGAGCAGTTCTTC.